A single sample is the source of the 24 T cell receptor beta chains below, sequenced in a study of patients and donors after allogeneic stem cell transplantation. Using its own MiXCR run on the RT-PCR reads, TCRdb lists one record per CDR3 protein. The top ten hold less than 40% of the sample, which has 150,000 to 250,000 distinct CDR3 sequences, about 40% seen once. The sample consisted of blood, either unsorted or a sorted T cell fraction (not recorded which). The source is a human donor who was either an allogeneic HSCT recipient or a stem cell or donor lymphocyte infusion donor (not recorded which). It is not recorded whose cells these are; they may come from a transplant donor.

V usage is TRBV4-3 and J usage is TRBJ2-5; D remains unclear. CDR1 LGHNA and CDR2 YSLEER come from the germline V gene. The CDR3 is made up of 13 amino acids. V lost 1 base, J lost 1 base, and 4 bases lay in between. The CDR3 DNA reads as TGCGCCAGCAGCCAAGGGATCCAAGAGACCCAGTACTTC. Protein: CASSQGIQETQYF.

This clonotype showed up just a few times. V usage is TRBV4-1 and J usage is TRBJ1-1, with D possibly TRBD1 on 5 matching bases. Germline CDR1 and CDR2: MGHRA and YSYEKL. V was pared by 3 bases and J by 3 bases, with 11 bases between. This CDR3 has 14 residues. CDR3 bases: TGCGCCAGCAGCCAGGGGGTGGGGGACACTGAAGCTTTCTTT. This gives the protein CASSQGVGDTEAFF.

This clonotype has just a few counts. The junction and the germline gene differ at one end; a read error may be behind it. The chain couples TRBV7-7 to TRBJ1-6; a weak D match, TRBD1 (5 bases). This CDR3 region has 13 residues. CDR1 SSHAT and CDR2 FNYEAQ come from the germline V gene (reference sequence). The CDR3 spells CASSSERGSPLHF. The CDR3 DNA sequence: TGTGCTAGCAGCTCGGAGAGGGGCTCACCCCTCCACTTT.

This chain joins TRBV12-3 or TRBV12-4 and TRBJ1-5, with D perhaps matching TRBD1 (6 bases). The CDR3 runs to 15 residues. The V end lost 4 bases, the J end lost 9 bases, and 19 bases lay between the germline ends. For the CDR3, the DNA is TGTGCCAGCAGTTCCGACAGCTTTCGGGGGCGGCCCCAGCATTTT. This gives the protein CASSSDSFRGRPQHF.

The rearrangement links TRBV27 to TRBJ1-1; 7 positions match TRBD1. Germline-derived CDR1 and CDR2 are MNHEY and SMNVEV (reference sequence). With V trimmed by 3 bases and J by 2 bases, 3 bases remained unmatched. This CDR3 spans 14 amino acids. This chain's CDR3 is CASSFQGDNTEAFF. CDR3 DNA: TGTGCCAGCAGTTTTCAGGGGGATAACACTGAAGCTTTCTTT.

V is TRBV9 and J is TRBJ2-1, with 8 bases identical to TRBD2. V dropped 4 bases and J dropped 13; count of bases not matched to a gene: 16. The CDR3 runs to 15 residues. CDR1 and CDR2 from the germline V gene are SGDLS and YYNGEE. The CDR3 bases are TGTGCCAGCAGCTCCCCCGGGACTAGGGAGGACCCTCAGTTCTTC. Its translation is CASSSPGTREDPQFF.

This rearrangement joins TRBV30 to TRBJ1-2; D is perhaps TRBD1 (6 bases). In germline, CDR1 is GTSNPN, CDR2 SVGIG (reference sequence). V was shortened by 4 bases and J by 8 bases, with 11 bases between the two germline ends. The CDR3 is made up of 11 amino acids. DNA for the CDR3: TGTGCCTGGATGGCAGGGACAGGCTACACCTTC. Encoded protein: CAWMAGTGYTF.

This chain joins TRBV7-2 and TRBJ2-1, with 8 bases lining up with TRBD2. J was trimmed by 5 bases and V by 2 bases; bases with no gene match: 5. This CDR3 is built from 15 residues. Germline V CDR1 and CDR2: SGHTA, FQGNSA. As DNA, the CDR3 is TGTGCCAGCAGCTTACCGGGACTAGGCAACAATGAGCAGTTCTTC. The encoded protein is CASSLPGLGNNEQFF.

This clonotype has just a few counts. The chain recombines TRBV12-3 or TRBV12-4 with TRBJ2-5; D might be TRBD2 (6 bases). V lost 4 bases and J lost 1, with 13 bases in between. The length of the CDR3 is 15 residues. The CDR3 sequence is CASSSPLRGQETQYF. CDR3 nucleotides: TGTGCCAGCAGTTCCCCTTTGCGGGGCCAAGAGACCCAGTACTTC.

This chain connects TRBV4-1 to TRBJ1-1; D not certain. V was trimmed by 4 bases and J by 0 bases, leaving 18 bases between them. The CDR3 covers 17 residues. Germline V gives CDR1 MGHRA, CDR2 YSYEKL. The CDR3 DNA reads TGCGCCAGCAGCCCCGAGGGAGCGGGCAACATGAACACTGAAGCTTTCTTT. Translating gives CASSPEGAGNMNTEAFF.

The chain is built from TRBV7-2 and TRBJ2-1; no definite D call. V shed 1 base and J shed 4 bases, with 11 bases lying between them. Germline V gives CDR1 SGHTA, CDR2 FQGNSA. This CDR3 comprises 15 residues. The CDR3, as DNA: TGTGCCAGCAGCTTAGTTAGGCCCCTATACAATGAGCAGTTCTTC. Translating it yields CASSLVRPLYNEQFF.

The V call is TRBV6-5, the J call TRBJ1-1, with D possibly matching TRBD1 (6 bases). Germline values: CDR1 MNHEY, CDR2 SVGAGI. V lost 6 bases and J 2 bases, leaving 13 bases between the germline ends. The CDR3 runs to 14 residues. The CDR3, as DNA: TGTGCCAGCAGCGACAGGATAGGAAACACTGAAGCTTTCTTT. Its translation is CASSDRIGNTEAFF.

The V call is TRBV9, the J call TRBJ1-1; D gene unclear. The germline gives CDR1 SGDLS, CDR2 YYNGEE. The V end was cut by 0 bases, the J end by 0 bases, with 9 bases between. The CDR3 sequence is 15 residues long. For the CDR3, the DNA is TGTGCCAGCAGCGTAGGGGGAAATTTGAACACTGAAGCTTTCTTT. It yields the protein CASSVGGNLNTEAFF.

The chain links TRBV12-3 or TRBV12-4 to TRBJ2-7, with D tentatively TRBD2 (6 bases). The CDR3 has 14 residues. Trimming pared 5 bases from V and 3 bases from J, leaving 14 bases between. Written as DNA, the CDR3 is TGTGCCAGCAGTGCCCCGGGACTTATCTACGAGCAGTACTTC. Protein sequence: CASSAPGLIYEQYF.

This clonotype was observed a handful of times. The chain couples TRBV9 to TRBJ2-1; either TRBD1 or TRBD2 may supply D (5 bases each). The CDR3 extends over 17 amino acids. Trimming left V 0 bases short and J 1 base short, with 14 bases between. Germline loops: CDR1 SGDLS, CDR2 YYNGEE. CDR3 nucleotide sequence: TGTGCCAGCAGCGTAGCTACGGGACCCACTTCCTACAATGAGCAGTTCTTC. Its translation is CASSVATGPTSYNEQFF.

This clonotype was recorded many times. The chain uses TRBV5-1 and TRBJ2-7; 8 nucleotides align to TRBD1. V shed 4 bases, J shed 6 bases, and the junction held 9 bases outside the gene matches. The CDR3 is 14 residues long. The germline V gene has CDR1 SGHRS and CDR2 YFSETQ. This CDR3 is CASSRTGQGSEQYF. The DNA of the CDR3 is TGCGCCAGCAGCCGCACAGGACAGGGAAGCGAGCAGTACTTC.

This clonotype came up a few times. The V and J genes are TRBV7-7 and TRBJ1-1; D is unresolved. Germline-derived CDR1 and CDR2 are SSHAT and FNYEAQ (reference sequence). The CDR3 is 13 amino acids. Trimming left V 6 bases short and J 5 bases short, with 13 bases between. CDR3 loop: CASSLTPGTEAFF. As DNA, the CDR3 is TGTGCCAGCAGTCTTACTCCGGGGACTGAAGCTTTCTTT.

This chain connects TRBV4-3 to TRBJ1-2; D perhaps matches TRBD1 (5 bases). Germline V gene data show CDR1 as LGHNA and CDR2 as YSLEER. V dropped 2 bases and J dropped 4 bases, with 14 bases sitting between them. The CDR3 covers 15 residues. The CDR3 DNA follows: TGCGCCAGCAGCCAAAACAAGGGGTGCGTCTATGGCTACACCTTC. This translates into CASSQNKGCVYGYTF.

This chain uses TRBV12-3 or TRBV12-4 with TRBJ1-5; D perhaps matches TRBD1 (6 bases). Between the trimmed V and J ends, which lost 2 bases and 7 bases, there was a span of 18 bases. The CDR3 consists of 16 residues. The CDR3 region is CASSLNVQDRIQPQHF. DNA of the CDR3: TGTGCCAGCAGTTTAAATGTACAGGACAGAATCCAGCCCCAGCATTTT.

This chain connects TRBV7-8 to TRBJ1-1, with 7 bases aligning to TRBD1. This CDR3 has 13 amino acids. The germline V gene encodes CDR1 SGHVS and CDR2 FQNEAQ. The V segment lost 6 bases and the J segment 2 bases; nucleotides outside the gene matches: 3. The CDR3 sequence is CASRQGLNTEAFF. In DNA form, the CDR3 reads TGTGCCAGCAGACAGGGGCTTAACACTGAAGCTTTCTTT. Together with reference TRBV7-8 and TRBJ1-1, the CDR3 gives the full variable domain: GAGVSQSPRYKVAKRGQDVALRCDPISGHVSLFWYQQALGQGPEFLTYFQNEAQLDKSGLPSDRFFAERPEGSVSTLKIQRTQQEDSAVYLCASRQGLNTEAFFGQGTRLTVV.

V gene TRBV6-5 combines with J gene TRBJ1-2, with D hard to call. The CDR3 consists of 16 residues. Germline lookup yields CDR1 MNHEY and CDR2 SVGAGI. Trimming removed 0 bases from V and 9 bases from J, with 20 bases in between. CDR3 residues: CASSYSPRNTPRSYTF. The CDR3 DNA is TGTGCCAGCAGTTACTCGCCGAGGAACACCCCTAGGAGCTACACCTTC.

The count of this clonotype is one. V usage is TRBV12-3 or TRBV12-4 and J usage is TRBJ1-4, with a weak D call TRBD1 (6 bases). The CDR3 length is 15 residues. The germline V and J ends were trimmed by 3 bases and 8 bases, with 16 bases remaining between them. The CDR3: CASSFITGSEEKLFF. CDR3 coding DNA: TGTGCCAGCAGTTTTATAACAGGGTCGGAGGAAAAACTGTTTTTT.

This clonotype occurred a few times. The CDR3 sequence is CASSYSTRDGYTF. CDR3 nucleotide sequence: TGTGCCAGCAGTTACTCTACCCGGGATGGCTACACCTTC. The chain employs TRBV6-5 and TRBJ1-2, with D unresolved. Trimming left V 0 bases short and J 6 bases short, with 8 bases between. Germline V gene data show CDR1 as MNHEY and CDR2 as SVGAGI. CDR3 length equals 13 residues.

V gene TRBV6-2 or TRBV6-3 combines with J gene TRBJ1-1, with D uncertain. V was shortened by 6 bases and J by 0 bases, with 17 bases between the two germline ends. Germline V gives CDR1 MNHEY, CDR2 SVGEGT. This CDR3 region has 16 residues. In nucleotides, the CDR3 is TGTGCCAGCAGACCCCTCACGGGCAGACTGAACACTGAAGCTTTCTTT. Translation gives CASRPLTGRLNTEAFF.